This TCR beta chain stems from a study of Ad26.COV2.S vaccination and SARS-CoV-2 variants. The wider study: Donor had been placed in the Ad26.COV2.S arm of the COV1001 trial. The study gave Ad26.COV2.S intramuscularly, once or twice 56 days apart. The study's findings and limits: Possible underestimation of total T cell responses by the TCR breadth and depth analyses was noted. Higher spike-specific TCR breadth was found in vaccine recipients than in placebo recipients.

Clones were read by immunoSEQ multiplex PCR, and TCRdb kept only the in-frame ones, dropping some. Of 350,000 to 500,000 clones in the sample, 75% to 95% were seen once. CDR3 length: 12 residues. The V gene lost 8 bases and the J gene lost 0 bases, with 6 bases spanning the gap. CDR1 LGHDT and CDR2 YNNKEL come from the germline V gene (reference sequence). The treatment: roughly 18 received Ad26.COV2.S at low or high dose, single or two shots; a few received placebo; per-sample allocation not given. The samples date from day 63 after the first vaccine or placebo injection. This clone was counted between two and nine times. Its antigen is currently unknown.

The genes are TRBV3-1 (or the pseudogene TRBV3-2) and TRBJ2-3; no clear D. The source was peripheral blood, collected in a trial of Ad26.COV2.S vaccine versus placebo. This receptor was obtained from a person aged 18-60 years who received the Ad26.COV2.S COVID-19 vaccine or a placebo. DNA of the CDR3: TGTGCCAGCTCTTATAGCACAGATACGCAGTATTTT. Translating gives CASSYSTDTQYF.